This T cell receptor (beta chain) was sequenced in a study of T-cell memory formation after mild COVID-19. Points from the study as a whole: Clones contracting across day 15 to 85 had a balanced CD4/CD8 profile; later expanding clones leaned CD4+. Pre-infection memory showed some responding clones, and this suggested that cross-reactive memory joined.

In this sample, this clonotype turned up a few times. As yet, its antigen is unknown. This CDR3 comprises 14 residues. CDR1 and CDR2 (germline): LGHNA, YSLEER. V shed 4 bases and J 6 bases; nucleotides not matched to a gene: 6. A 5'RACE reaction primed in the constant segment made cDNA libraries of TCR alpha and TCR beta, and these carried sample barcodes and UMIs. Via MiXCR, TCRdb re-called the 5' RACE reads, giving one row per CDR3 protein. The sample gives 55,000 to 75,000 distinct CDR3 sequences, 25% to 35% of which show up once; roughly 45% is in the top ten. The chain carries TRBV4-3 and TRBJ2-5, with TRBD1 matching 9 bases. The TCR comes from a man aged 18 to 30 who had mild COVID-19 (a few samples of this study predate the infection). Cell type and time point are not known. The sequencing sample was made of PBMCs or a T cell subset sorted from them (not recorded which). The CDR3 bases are TGCGCCAGCAGCCCAATGACAGGGGGACAGACCCAGTACTTC. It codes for CASSPMTGGQTQYF.